This T cell receptor (beta chain) was sequenced in a study of T cell changes during pregnancy in multiple sclerosis. Method: immunoSEQ multiplex PCR; TCRdb's copy keeps in-frame clones and lacks some. The table has some 70,000 clones, 85% to 95% seen once; the top ten hold around 3.3%. Only one count was recorded for this clone. The V and J ends lost 7 bases and 5 bases, in that order; junction bases with no gene match: 2. CDR1 is SEHNR and CDR2 is FQNEAQ in the germline V gene (reference sequence). CDR3 length: 12 residues. Specimen: CD8+ T cells from peripheral blood mononuclear cells, collected in the third trimester of pregnancy. The TCR comes from a female donor in good health, enrolled as a control in a pregnancy study. This rearrangement joins TRBV7-9 to TRBJ1-1, with TRBD1 matching over 9 bases. In nucleotides, the CDR3 is TGTGCCAGCACTGGACAGGGGACTGAAGCTTTCTTT. Its protein product is CASTGQGTEAFF.